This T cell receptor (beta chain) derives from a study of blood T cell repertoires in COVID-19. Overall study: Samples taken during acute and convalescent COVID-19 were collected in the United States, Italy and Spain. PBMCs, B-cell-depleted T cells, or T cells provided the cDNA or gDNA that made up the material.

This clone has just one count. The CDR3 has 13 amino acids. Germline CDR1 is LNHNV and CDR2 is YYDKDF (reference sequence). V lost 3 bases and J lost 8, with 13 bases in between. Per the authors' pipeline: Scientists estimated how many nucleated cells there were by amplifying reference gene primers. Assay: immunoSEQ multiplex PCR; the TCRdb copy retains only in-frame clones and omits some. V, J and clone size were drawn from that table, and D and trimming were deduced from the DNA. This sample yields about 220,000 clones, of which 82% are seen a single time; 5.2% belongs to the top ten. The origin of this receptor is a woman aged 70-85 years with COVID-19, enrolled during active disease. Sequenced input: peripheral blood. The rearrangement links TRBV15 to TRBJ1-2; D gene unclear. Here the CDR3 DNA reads TGTGCCACCAGCAGGCCTGGCCCGGGGGGCTACACCTTC. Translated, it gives CATSRPGPGGYTF.